A single sample gave rise to the 17 T cell receptor beta chains below, sequenced in a study of a mutant IDH1 vaccine in newly diagnosed glioma. Time point meaning: week 35, safety follow-up. Every vaccination contained 300 ug of the mutant IDH1 20-mer peptide and was paired with topical imiquimod. Some clones are missing from TCRdb's copy, which holds only in-frame ones; the method was immunoSEQ multiplex PCR. This table holds around 50,000 clones, more than 65% found once. These receptors' antigens are unknown. The sequencing here drew on PBMCs, taken from a glioma patient whose treatment included an IDH1 peptide vaccine. All receptors come from a man in his forties or fifties with glioma.

The V and J genes are TRBV13 and TRBJ2-3; 15 positions match TRBD2. V was clipped by 1 base and J by 8 bases; unmatched bases: 4. The CDR3 is 16 residues long. The germline V gene encodes CDR1 PRHDT and CDR2 FYEKMQ (reference sequence). CDR3 protein: CASSLAGLAGGRTQYF. The CDR3 DNA sequence: TGTGCCAGCAGCTTAGCCGGACTAGCGGGGGGGCGTACGCAGTATTTT.

The chain combines TRBV4-1 with TRBJ2-1; possible D gene TRBD1, 5 bases. Deletions cut 3 bases from V and 2 bases from J, with 14 bases between. The CDR3 is 16 amino acids. Per the germline V gene, CDR1 is MGHRA and CDR2 is YSYEKL. CDR3 sequence: CASSQDLADTYNEQFF. CDR3 DNA: TGCGCCAGCAGCCAGGACCTGGCGGACACCTACAATGAGCAGTTCTTC.

The chain carries TRBV15 and TRBJ1-2; TRBD1 matches at 9 bases. The CDR3 sequence is 14 residues long. Germline loops: CDR1 LNHNV, CDR2 YYDKDF (reference sequence). V lost 1 base to trimming and J lost 8 bases; unmatched junction nucleotides: 5. As DNA, the CDR3 is TGTGCCACCAGCAGAGTTGGGACAGGGAGAGGCTACACCTTC. It specifies CATSRVGTGRGYTF.

The chain carries TRBV7-7 and TRBJ2-1; a possible D gene is TRBD1 (7 bases). V was cut by 5 bases and J by 6 bases, with 17 bases left in between. The germline V gene encodes CDR1 SSHAT and CDR2 FNYEAQ (reference sequence). This CDR3 is 15 amino acids long. The CDR3 DNA sequence: TGTGCCAGCAGCAGTCACAGGGGCGGGGTCAATGAGCAGTTCTTC. Protein: CASSSHRGGVNEQFF.

This rearrangement joins TRBV5-6 to TRBJ2-3; 10 positions match TRBD1. This CDR3 is built from 16 residues. Germline V gene lookup returns CDR1 SGHDT and CDR2 YYEEEE. The V segment lost 5 bases and the J segment 2 bases; nucleotides outside the gene matches: 8. The CDR3 DNA follows: TGTGCCAGCAGGATAAGGACAGGGGGATCCACAGATACGCAGTATTTT. Translating it yields CASRIRTGGSTDTQYF. Looking up the rest from reference TRBV5-6 and TRBJ2-3 gives the full variable domain: DAGVTQSPTHLIKTRGQQVTLRCSPKSGHDTVSWYQQALGQGPQFIFQYYEEEERQRGNFPDRFSGHQFPNYSSELNVNALLLGDSALYLCASRIRTGGSTDTQYFGPGTRLTVL.

This clone showed up just a few times. V and J are TRBV4-2 and TRBJ2-5; unclear D gene. V shed 0 bases and J shed 1 base, with 3 bases lying between them. CDR1 and CDR2 (germline): LGHNA, YNFKEQ. This CDR3 region has 13 residues. This CDR3 is CASSQDTQETQYF. For the CDR3, the DNA is TGTGCCAGCAGCCAAGATACCCAAGAGACCCAGTACTTC.

This chain uses TRBV5-1 with TRBJ1-2, with no clear D. Germline lookup yields CDR1 SGHRS and CDR2 YFSETQ. CDR3 size: 15 residues. V was pared by 5 bases and J by 7 bases, with 21 bases between. The CDR3 DNA reads as TGCGCCAGCAGATCACCTGACGGCCCTGCGGGTGGCTACACCTTC. Translating it yields CASRSPDGPAGGYTF.

The chain couples TRBV5-1 to TRBJ2-7; TRBD1 matches 7 bases. Germline-derived CDR1 and CDR2 are SGHRS and YFSETQ. This CDR3 contains 15 residues. V lost 0 bases to trimming and J lost 5 bases; unmatched junction nucleotides: 8. The CDR3 region has the DNA TGCGCCAGCAGCTTGGCCCGCACAGGGGATGACGAGCAGTACTTC. This codes for CASSLARTGDDEQYF.

The rearrangement joins TRBV19 to TRBJ2-1; a weak D match, TRBD2 (5 bases). Trimming removed 1 base from V and 4 bases from J, with 5 bases in between. The germline CDR1 and CDR2 sequences are LNHDA and SQIVND (reference sequence). The length of the CDR3 is 13 residues. The CDR3 sequence is CASSIGGYNEQFF. The CDR3 DNA is TGTGCCAGTAGTATAGGAGGGTACAATGAGCAGTTCTTC.

The V gene is TRBV6-1, the J gene TRBJ2-5; D unclear. V was pared by 7 bases and J by 5 bases, with 8 bases between. The CDR3 runs to 11 residues. Germline CDR1 and CDR2: MNHNS and SASEGT. The CDR3 nucleotides read TGTGCCAGCATTATAGGGGAGACCCAGTACTTC. It specifies CASIIGETQYF.

The V gene is TRBV19, the J gene TRBJ1-4; the match to TRBD1 covers 7 bases. The CDR3 sequence is 18 residues long. V lost 5 bases and J lost 8; bases outside the gene matches: 20. Germline CDR1 and CDR2: LNHDA and SQIVND (reference sequence). The CDR3 DNA follows: TGTGCCAGTAGTCCGAGGCTGACCTGGGACAGAGGACTGGAAAAACTGTTTTTT. Amino acid sequence: CASSPRLTWDRGLEKLFF.

The count of this clone is one. The chain joins TRBV5-6 to TRBJ2-5; TRBD1 or TRBD2 may be the D gene (6 bases each). This CDR3 comprises 15 residues. Germline values: CDR1 SGHDT, CDR2 YYEEEE. Trimming cost V 1 base and J 1 base, with 11 bases left between them. CDR3 sequence: CASSLLGGFQETQYF. DNA of the CDR3: TGTGCCAGCAGCTTGTTGGGGGGCTTCCAAGAGACCCAGTACTTC.

The chain has TRBV5-1 and TRBJ1-4, with D possibly matching TRBD1 (6 bases). Germline loops: CDR1 SGHRS, CDR2 YFSETQ. The CDR3 is made up of 16 amino acids. The germline V and J ends were trimmed by 4 bases and 5 bases, with 18 bases remaining between them. The DNA of the CDR3 is TGCGCCAGCAGCCCGGGCCCACAGGGTAGGAATGAAAAACTGTTTTTT. It specifies CASSPGPQGRNEKLFF.

J is TRBJ2-3 and V is TRBV10-2; 8 bases agree with TRBD1. V was clipped by 0 bases and J by 6 bases; unmatched bases: 11. This CDR3 is 17 amino acids long. CDR1 and CDR2 from the germline V gene are WSHSY and SAAADI. The CDR3 DNA sequence: TGCGCCAGCAGTGAGTCATCTGGACAGGGTAGAAGGGATACGCAGTATTTT. Its translation: CASSESSGQGRRDTQYF.

The chain carries TRBV19 and TRBJ1-2; 8 positions agree with TRBD1. In germline, CDR1 is LNHDA, CDR2 SQIVND (reference sequence). Losses at the gene ends were 6 bases for V and 4 bases for J; bases not matched to a gene: 10. The CDR3 has 15 amino acids. The CDR3 DNA reads TGTGCCAGTAGGAGATTGACAGGGGTCAGCTATGGCTACACCTTC. This encodes CASRRLTGVSYGYTF.

This clone was picked up one time. V gene TRBV5-5 combines with J gene TRBJ1-2, with TRBD1 as a possible D gene (6 bases). This CDR3 region has 12 residues. V lost 4 bases, J lost 4 bases, and 8 bases lay in between. From germline, CDR1 is SGHKS and CDR2 YYEKEE (reference sequence). The CDR3 coding sequence is TGTGCCAGCAGCGACAGGTCCTATGGCTACACCTTC. It yields the protein CASSDRSYGYTF. Complete variable domain (other parts from reference TRBV5-5 and TRBJ1-2): DAGVTQSPTHLIKTRGQQVTLRCSPISGHKSVSWYQQVLGQGPQFIFQYYEKEERGRGNFPDRFSARQFPNYSSELNVNALLLGDSALYLCASSDRSYGYTFGSGTRLTVV.

This clone was counted once. The chain couples TRBV7-9 to TRBJ1-1; TRBD1 is a possible D gene (6 bases). This CDR3 is 12 amino acids long. V lost 4 bases and J lost 7, with 10 bases in between. The V gene's germline CDR1 is SEHNR and CDR2 FQNEAQ (reference sequence). The CDR3 DNA sequence: TGTGCCAGCAGCTCGGACAGCCTTGAAGCTTTCTTT. Its translation: CASSSDSLEAFF.